Reported below is one T cell receptor (beta chain). How the authors handled the data: Amplifying reference gene primers gave estimates of nucleated cell counts. The method was immunoSEQ multiplex PCR; TCRdb's version includes in-frame clones alone and lacks a portion of them. V and J calls and clone size are given by that table; D and trimming were obtained from the DNA. The table shows 45,000 or so clones, with approximately 87% occurring only once. This specimen comes from a study of blood T cell repertoires in COVID-19. For the study at large: Sites in the United States, Italy and Spain provided acute and convalescent COVID-19 samples. The analysed material was cDNA or gDNA that came from T cells, B-cell-depleted T cells, or PBMCs.

The CDR3 has 15 residues. CDR1 and CDR2 (germline): SGHTA, FQGTGA. V lost 4 bases to trimming and J lost 4 bases; unmatched junction nucleotides: 7. The receptor was isolated from a human donor in a cohort sampled during active COVID-19. The sample was peripheral blood. The chain is built from TRBV7-3 and TRBJ2-7; 10 bases agree with TRBD1. The CDR3: CASSSPGQGEYEQYF. The DNA for the CDR3 is TGTGCCAGCAGCTCTCCCGGACAGGGGGAGTACGAGCAGTACTTC.